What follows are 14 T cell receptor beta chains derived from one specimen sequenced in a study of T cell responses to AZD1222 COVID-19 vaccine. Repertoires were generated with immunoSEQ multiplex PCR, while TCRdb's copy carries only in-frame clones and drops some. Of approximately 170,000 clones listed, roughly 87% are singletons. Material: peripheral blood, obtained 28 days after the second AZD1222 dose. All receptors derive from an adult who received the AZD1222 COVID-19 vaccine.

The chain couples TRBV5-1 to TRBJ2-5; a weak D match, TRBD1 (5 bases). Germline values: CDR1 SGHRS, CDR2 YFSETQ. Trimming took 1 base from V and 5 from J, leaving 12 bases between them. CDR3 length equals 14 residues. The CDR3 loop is CASSLTQGAETQYF. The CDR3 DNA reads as TGCGCCAGCAGCTTGACGCAGGGCGCGGAGACCCAGTACTTC.

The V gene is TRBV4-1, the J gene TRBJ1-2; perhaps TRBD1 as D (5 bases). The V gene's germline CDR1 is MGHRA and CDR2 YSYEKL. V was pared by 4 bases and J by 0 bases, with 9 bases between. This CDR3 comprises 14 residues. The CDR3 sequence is CASSLTDTNYGYTF. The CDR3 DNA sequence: TGCGCCAGCAGCCTGACGGACACTAACTATGGCTACACCTTC.

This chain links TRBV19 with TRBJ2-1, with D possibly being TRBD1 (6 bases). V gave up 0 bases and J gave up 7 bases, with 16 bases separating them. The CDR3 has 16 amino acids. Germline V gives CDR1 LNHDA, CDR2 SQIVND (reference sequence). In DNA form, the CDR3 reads TGTGCCAGTAGTATAGATTTGCAGGGGATGGGGAATGAGCAGTTCTTC. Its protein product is CASSIDLQGMGNEQFF.

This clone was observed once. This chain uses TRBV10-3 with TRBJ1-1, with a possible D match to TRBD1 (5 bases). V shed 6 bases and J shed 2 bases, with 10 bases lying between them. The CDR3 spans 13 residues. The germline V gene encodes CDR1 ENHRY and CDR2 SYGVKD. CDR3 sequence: CAIRRDRNTEAFF. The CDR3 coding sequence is TGTGCCATCAGACGGGACCGAAACACTGAAGCTTTCTTT.

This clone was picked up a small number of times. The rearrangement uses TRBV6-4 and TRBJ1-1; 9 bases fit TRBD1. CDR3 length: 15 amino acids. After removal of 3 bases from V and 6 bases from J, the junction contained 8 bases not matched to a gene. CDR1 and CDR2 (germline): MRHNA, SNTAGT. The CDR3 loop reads CASSEGGQGISEAFF. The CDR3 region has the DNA TGTGCCAGCAGTGAGGGGGGACAGGGAATTTCTGAAGCTTTCTTT.

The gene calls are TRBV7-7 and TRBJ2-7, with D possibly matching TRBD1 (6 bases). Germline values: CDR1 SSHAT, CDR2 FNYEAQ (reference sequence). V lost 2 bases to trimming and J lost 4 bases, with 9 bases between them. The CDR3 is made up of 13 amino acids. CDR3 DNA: TGTGCCAGCAGCTTATCTGGGACATACGAGCAGTACTTC. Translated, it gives CASSLSGTYEQYF.

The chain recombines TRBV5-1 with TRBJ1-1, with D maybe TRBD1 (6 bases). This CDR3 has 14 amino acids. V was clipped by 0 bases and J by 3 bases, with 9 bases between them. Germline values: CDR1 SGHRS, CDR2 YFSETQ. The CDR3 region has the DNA TGCGCCAGCAGCTTGGTCGCAGGGGACACTGAAGCTTTCTTT. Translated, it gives CASSLVAGDTEAFF.

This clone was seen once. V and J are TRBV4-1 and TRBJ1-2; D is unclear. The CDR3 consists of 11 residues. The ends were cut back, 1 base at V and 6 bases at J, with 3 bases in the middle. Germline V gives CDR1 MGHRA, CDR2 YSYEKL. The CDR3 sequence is CASSQANGYTF. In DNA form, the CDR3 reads TGCGCCAGCAGCCAAGCGAATGGCTACACCTTC.

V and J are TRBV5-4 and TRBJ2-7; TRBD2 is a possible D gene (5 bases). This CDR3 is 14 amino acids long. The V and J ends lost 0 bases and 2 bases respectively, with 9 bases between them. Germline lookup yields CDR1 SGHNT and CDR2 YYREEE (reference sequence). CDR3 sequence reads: CASSLAGLAYEQYF. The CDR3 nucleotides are TGTGCCAGCAGCTTGGCCGGACTTGCCTACGAGCAGTACTTC.

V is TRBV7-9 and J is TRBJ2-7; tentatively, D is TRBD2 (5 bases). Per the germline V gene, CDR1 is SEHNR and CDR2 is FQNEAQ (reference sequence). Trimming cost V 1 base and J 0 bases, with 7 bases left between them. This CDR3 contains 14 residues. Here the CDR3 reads CASSLDGGSYEQYF. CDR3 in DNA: TGTGCCAGCAGCTTAGATGGAGGCTCCTACGAGCAGTACTTC.

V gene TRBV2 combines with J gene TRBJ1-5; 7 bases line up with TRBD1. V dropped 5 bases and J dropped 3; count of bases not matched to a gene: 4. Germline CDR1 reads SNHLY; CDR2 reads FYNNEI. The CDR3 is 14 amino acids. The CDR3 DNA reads TGTGCCAGCAGTAGGGACAGCCACAATCAGCCCCAGCATTTT. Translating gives CASSRDSHNQPQHF.

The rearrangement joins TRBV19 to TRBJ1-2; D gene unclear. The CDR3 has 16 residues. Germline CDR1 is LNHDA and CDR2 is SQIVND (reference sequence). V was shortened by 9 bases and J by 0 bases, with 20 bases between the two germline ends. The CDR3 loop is CASSWTVLSANYGYTF. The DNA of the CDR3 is TGTGCCAGCTCCTGGACTGTTTTATCCGCTAACTATGGCTACACCTTC.

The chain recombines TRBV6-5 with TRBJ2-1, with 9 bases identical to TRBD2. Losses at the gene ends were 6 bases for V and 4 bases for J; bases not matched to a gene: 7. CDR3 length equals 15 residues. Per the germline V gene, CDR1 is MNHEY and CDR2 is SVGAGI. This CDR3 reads CASRRLAGRYNEQFF. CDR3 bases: TGTGCCAGCAGGCGCCTAGCGGGGAGGTACAATGAGCAGTTCTTC.

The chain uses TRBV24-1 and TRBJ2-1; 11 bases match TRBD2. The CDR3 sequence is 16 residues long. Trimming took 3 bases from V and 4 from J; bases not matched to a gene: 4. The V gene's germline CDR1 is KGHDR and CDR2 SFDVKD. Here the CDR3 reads CATSDVAGGLYNEQFF. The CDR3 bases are TGTGCCACCAGTGATGTAGCGGGGGGGCTTTACAATGAGCAGTTCTTC.